A selection of T cell receptor beta chains follows, all from one sample in a study of blood T cell repertoires in COVID-19. This table comes from immunoSEQ multiplex PCR, and its TCRdb copy is limited to in-frame clones, with some not included. The sample gives about 430,000 clones, about 90% of which show up once; roughly 0.87% is in the top ten. The sequenced sample was peripheral blood. The source is a man between 18 and 35 years old with COVID-19, enrolled during active disease. CDR3s include the opening cysteine and the closing phenylalanine or tryptophan. Each record gives: V gene, clone size, J gene, D gene, CDR3 DNA, CDR3 protein. D genes are given only for firm matches. Clone size is not always given. Where it is, it says once, few, many or a class for expanded clones.

TRBV19	.	TRBJ2-7	.	TGTGCCAGTAGTATCAGGGACAACTCCTACGAGCAGTACTTC	CASSIRDNSYEQYF
TRBV19	.	TRBJ1-1	.	TGTGCCACCCTTTCAGGGAACACTGAAGCTTTCTTT	CATLSGNTEAFF
TRBV14	.	TRBJ2-1	TRBD2	TGTGCCAGCAGCCACCTAGCGGGGGATGAGCAGTTCTTC	CASSHLAGDEQFF
TRBV10-1	.	TRBJ2-3	TRBD2	TGCGCCAGCAGTGATAGCGGGAGCACCGGGGCAGATACGCAGTATTTT	CASSDSGSTGADTQYF
TRBV9	once	TRBJ2-5	.	TGTGCCAGCAGCGTTCGGGTTAGGGAGACCCAGTACTTC	CASSVRVRETQYF
TRBV6-4	.	TRBJ2-1	.	TGTGCCAGCAGTTTGGGAGAAAGCTCCTACAATGAGCAGTTCTTC	CASSLGESSYNEQFF
TRBV7-9	once	TRBJ1-1	.	TGTGCCAGCAGCGACACGAACACTGAAGCTTTCTTT	CASSDTNTEAFF
TRBV2	.	TRBJ1-6	.	TGTGCCAGCACGCCGGCGGATTCACCCCTCCACTTT	CASTPADSPLHF
TRBV6-2/TRBV6-3	few	TRBJ2-1	TRBD2	TGTGCCAGCAGTTACCGACACGGGAGGGTTAGCTCCTACAATGAGCAGTTCTTC	CASSYRHGRVSSYNEQFF
TRBV3-1/TRBV3-2	once	TRBJ1-6	TRBD1	TGTGCCAGCAGCCGCACCGGGACAGACTATTCACCCCTCCACTTT	CASSRTGTDYSPLHF
TRBV6-4	.	TRBJ2-4	TRBD2	TGTGCCAGCAGTCCGGGGGGGGACATTCAGTACTTC	CASSPGGDIQYF
TRBV11-3	.	TRBJ2-1	TRBD2	TGTGCCAGCAGCTTCCCTCGCACCGGGACTAGCGGGGGCAATGAGCAGTTCTTC	CASSFPRTGTSGGNEQFF
TRBV29-1	.	TRBJ2-3	.	TGCAGCGTTGGGCTCTGGAGCACAGATACGCAGTATTTT	CSVGLWSTDTQYF
TRBV2	.	TRBJ1-3	.	TGTGCCAGCAGTGAAACAGGGTCCTCTGGAAACACCATATATTTT	CASSETGSSGNTIYF
TRBV2	.	TRBJ2-1	TRBD1	TGTGCCAGCAGTGAATCAGGGGGCTATGGGAATGAGCAGTTCTTC	CASSESGGYGNEQFF
TRBV3-1/TRBV3-2	.	TRBJ2-1	.	TGTGCCAGCAGCCAAGATCACCGGAGGGCATCCTACAATGAGCAGTTCTTC	CASSQDHRRASYNEQFF
TRBV6-6	.	TRBJ2-7	.	TGTGCCAGCAGTTATTCGCGGGCCGAGCAGTACTTC	CASSYSRAEQYF
TRBV5-6	.	TRBJ1-3	.	TGTGCCAGCAGCTTATCTTACTCTGGAAACACCATATATTTT	CASSLSYSGNTIYF
TRBV9	.	TRBJ2-1	.	TGTGCCAGCAGCGTAGATCACGGTAGCTCCTACAATGAGCAGTTCTTC	CASSVDHGSSYNEQFF
TRBV2	.	TRBJ2-2	TRBD2	TGTGCCAGCAGTAGACTAGCGGTGAACACCGGGGAGCTGTTTTTT	CASSRLAVNTGELFF
TRBV2	.	TRBJ2-7	.	TGTGCCAGCAGTGGGGGCCTTTCATACTTC	CASSGGLSYF
TRBV3-1/TRBV3-2	once	TRBJ2-5	TRBD1	TGTGCCAGCAGCCAAGGGACAGGGGGTGAGACCCAGTACTTC	CASSQGTGGETQYF